These 14 T cell receptor beta chains originate from one sample sequenced in a study of cytomegalovirus exposure and HLA in healthy donors. A multiplex PCR was run with 60 Vbeta primers and 13 Jbeta primers. Generated by immunoSEQ multiplex PCR, the TCRdb table keeps only in-frame clones and is missing some. The table lists fewer than 200,000 clones, 79% of them singletons, with approximately 2.3% in the top ten. What was sequenced was PBMCs. These TCRs come from a man aged 35 to 55 in good health and CMV-seronegative.

This clone was counted between two and nine times. The rearrangement uses TRBV19 and TRBJ2-3; 7 nucleotides match TRBD1. Per the germline V gene, CDR1 is LNHDA and CDR2 is SQIVND (reference sequence). Trimming took 6 bases from V and 2 from J; bases not matched to a gene: 8. The CDR3 is 15 residues long. CDR3 amino acids: CASSPGQAYTDTQYF. The CDR3 DNA reads TGTGCCAGTAGCCCCGGACAGGCCTACACAGATACGCAGTATTTT.

CDR3 DNA sequence: TGTGCCAGCAGTTGGGCAGGGCCTCAAGAGACCCAGTACTTC. Amino acid sequence: CASSWAGPQETQYF. The chain is built from TRBV28 and TRBJ2-5, with D possibly TRBD1 on 5 matching bases. The CDR3 is 14 amino acids. Trimming removed 4 bases from V and 2 bases from J, with 11 bases in between. Germline V gene sequence: CDR1 MDHEN, CDR2 SYDVKM.

This clone was counted between two and nine times. The CDR3 nucleotides read TGTGCCAGCAGCTTAGGTTTGGGGACTGCTACCGGGCAGTACTTC. Amino acid sequence: CASSLGLGTATGQYF. The chain is built from TRBV7-2 and TRBJ2-7; weak D call: TRBD2 (6 bases). Germline loops: CDR1 SGHTA, CDR2 FQGNSA. V dropped 1 base and J dropped 9 bases, with 19 bases sitting between them. The CDR3 is 15 amino acids.

The J gene is TRBJ2-7, the V gene TRBV7-2; 10 nucleotides align to TRBD2. CDR1 and CDR2 (germline): SGHTA, FQGNSA. V was pared by 2 bases and J by 5 bases, with 6 bases of the junction left unmatched. CDR3 length: 15 residues. The CDR3: CASSLRSGRAHEQYF. The CDR3 DNA reads TGTGCCAGCAGCTTAAGAAGCGGGAGGGCCCACGAGCAGTACTTC.

The chain is built from TRBV6-5 and TRBJ2-7; perhaps TRBD1 as D (5 bases). The V gene's germline CDR1 is MNHEY and CDR2 SVGAGI. This CDR3 contains 14 residues. V was trimmed by 6 bases and J by 4 bases, leaving 16 bases between them. CDR3 region: CASSLDREGYEQYF. CDR3 sequence (DNA): TGTGCCAGCAGCCTCGACAGAGAAGGTTACGAGCAGTACTTC.

The rearrangement uses TRBV10-3 and TRBJ2-5; 12 nucleotides align to TRBD2. The J segment lost 4 bases and the V segment lost 6 bases, leaving 9 bases of the junction unmatched. This CDR3 comprises 16 residues. Germline CDR1 reads ENHRY; CDR2 reads SYGVKD. CDR3 bases: TGTGCCATCAGAGAGAAGGGACTAGCGGGCGGAGAGACCCAGTACTTC. As protein: CAIREKGLAGGETQYF.

The chain links TRBV27 to TRBJ2-7; the D gene is possibly TRBD1 (5 bases). Germline CDR1 reads MNHEY; CDR2 reads SMNVEV (reference sequence). Deletions cut 3 bases from V and 0 bases from J, with 9 bases between. This CDR3 contains 14 residues. This CDR3 is CASSFGASSYEQYF. As DNA, the CDR3 is TGTGCCAGCAGTTTTGGGGCCAGCTCCTACGAGCAGTACTTC.

This sequence joins TRBV6-1 and TRBJ2-5, with 8 positions matching TRBD1. Near its end, the DNA agrees better with TRBJ2-7, so the J call may be wrong. The CDR3 sequence is 14 residues long. Germline values: CDR1 MNHNS, CDR2 SASEGT. CDR3 bases: TGTGCCAGCACGTCCGGGACAGGAGCTTACGAGCAGTACTTC. Translating it yields CASTSGTGAYEQYF.

The chain links TRBV14 to TRBJ2-7; D perhaps matches TRBD2 (5 bases). The CDR3 loop spans 14 amino acids. The germline V gene encodes CDR1 SGHDN and CDR2 FVKESK. V dropped 3 bases and J dropped 3 bases, with 12 bases sitting between them. The CDR3 protein is CASSQRAKNYEQYF. CDR3 in DNA: TGTGCCAGCAGCCAGCGGGCCAAAAACTACGAGCAGTACTTC.

The chain couples TRBV10-3 to TRBJ2-3; possible D gene TRBD2, 5 bases. The CDR3 sequence is 14 residues long. V lost 0 bases and J lost 5, with 9 bases in between. Per germline, CDR1 ENHRY and CDR2 SYGVKD. CDR3 DNA sequence: TGTGCCATCAGTGAGTCCACGGACTTAGATACGCAGTATTTT. Residues: CAISESTDLDTQYF.

The rearrangement uses TRBV5-4 and TRBJ2-1; tentatively, D is TRBD2 (5 bases). The CDR3 covers 12 residues. CDR1 SGHNT and CDR2 YYREEE come from the germline V gene (reference sequence). V was shortened by 0 bases and J by 9 bases, with 7 bases between the two germline ends. The CDR3 protein is CASSLGGGEQFF. Written as DNA, the CDR3 is TGTGCCAGCAGCTTGGGTGGAGGTGAGCAGTTCTTC.

The J gene is TRBJ2-2, the V gene TRBV7-9; D call uncertain. This CDR3 contains 17 residues. CDR1 and CDR2 from the germline V gene are SEHNR and FQNEAQ (reference sequence). Trimming left V 0 bases short and J 0 bases short, with 11 bases between. CDR3 amino acids: CASSLASTAANTGELFF. In DNA form, the CDR3 reads TGTGCCAGCAGCTTAGCGTCCACAGCCGCGAACACCGGGGAGCTGTTTTTT.

This chain links TRBV5-1 with TRBJ2-1; 10 bases map to TRBD1. V gave up 0 bases and J gave up 5 bases; unmatched junction bases: 5. The CDR3 is 16 residues long. CDR1 and CDR2 from the germline V gene are SGHRS and YFSETQ. In nucleotides, the CDR3 is TGCGCCAGCAGCTTGGAGGGACAGGGGAAGGACAATGAGCAGTTCTTC. Translation gives CASSLEGQGKDNEQFF.

The CDR3 nucleotides read TGTGCCAGCAGCGGGGGACAGCTGAGGGGGGAGACCCAGTACTTC. Translating gives CASSGGQLRGETQYF. This chain joins TRBV7-2 and TRBJ2-5, with TRBD1 matching 7 bases. Germline values: CDR1 SGHTA, CDR2 FQGNSA. Trimming at V came to 5 bases and at J to 5 bases, leaving 11 bases not matched to a gene. The CDR3 contains 15 residues.